Listed below are T cell receptor beta chains from one sample, sequenced in a study of cytomegalovirus exposure and HLA in healthy donors. Libraries were prepared by immunoSEQ multiplex PCR; TCRdb keeps only in-frame clonotypes and omits some of them. Of some 130,000 clones listed, around 75% are singletons. Sequencing was done on a sample of PBMCs. The receptors here all came from a middle-aged man in good health and CMV-seronegative. CDR3s include the opening cysteine and the closing phenylalanine or tryptophan. A D gene is named only where the DNA matches it firmly. Only part of the rows carry a size: once, few, many, or a class if the clone is expanded.

V gene: TRBV9
clone size: -
J gene: TRBJ2-1
D gene: TRBD2
CDR3 protein: CASSVSGDSYNEQFF
CDR3 DNA: TGTGCCAGCAGCGTTAGCGGGGACTCCTACAATGAGCAGTTCTTC

V gene: TRBV7-2
clone size: few
J gene: TRBJ1-2
D gene: TRBD1
CDR3 protein: CASSPQGDSMYGYTF
CDR3 DNA: TGTGCCAGCAGCCCACAGGGGGACTCCATGTATGGCTACACCTTC

V gene: TRBV28
clone size: -
J gene: TRBJ1-4
D gene: -
CDR3 protein: CASRPVQGGATNEKLFF
CDR3 DNA: TGTGCCAGCAGACCAGTACAGGGTGGCGCTACTAATGAAAAACTGTTTTTT

V gene: TRBV7-9
clone size: -
J gene: TRBJ2-1
D gene: -
CDR3 protein: CASSRVNEQFF
CDR3 DNA: TGTGCCAGCTCCCGAGTCAATGAGCAGTTCTTC

V gene: TRBV4-3
clone size: -
J gene: TRBJ1-2
D gene: -
CDR3 protein: CASSPAWGPDYGYTF
CDR3 DNA: TGCGCCAGCAGCCCTGCTTGGGGGCCGGACTATGGCTACACCTTC

V gene: TRBV28
clone size: -
J gene: TRBJ1-2
D gene: -
CDR3 protein: CASSFSGTNYGYTF
CDR3 DNA: TGTGCCAGCAGTTTTTCCGGTACTAACTATGGCTACACCTTC

V gene: TRBV11-2
clone size: -
J gene: TRBJ1-3
D gene: -
CDR3 protein: CASSLGSFGNTIYF
CDR3 DNA: TGTGCCAGCAGCTTAGGTAGCTTTGGAAACACCATATATTTT

V gene: TRBV2
clone size: -
J gene: TRBJ2-5
D gene: TRBD2
CDR3 protein: CASSEILAGGETQYF
CDR3 DNA: TGTGCCAGCAGTGAGATACTAGCGGGAGGTGAGACCCAGTACTTC

V gene: TRBV6-1
clone size: -
J gene: TRBJ2-2
D gene: TRBD2
CDR3 protein: CATDLGRGGGELFF
CDR3 DNA: TGTGCCACTGATCTAGGCCGGGGAGGGGGGGAGCTGTTTTTT

V gene: TRBV7-3
clone size: -
J gene: TRBJ2-5
D gene: TRBD2
CDR3 protein: CASSFRAGYQETQYF
CDR3 DNA: TGTGCCAGCAGCTTCCGAGCGGGGTACCAAGAGACCCAGTACTTC

V gene: TRBV6-1
clone size: few
J gene: TRBJ1-5
D gene: -
CDR3 protein: CASSVKQGNQPQHF
CDR3 DNA: TGTGCCAGCAGTGTTAAACAGGGAAATCAGCCCCAGCATTTT

V gene: TRBV30
clone size: -
J gene: TRBJ1-4
D gene: TRBD1
CDR3 protein: CAWNRPDRLNEKLFF
CDR3 DNA: TGTGCCTGGAACCGCCCGGACAGGCTTAATGAAAAACTGTTTTTT

V gene: TRBV4-3
clone size: once
J gene: TRBJ2-7
D gene: -
CDR3 protein: CASSQDVGTGYEQYF
CDR3 DNA: TGCGCCAGCAGCCAAGATGTGGGTACGGGATACGAGCAGTACTTC

V gene: TRBV30
clone size: -
J gene: TRBJ2-2
D gene: -
CDR3 protein: CAWSMAGTNTGELFF
CDR3 DNA: TGTGCCTGGAGTATGGCGGGGACCAACACCGGGGAGCTGTTTTTT

V gene: TRBV5-1
clone size: -
J gene: TRBJ1-2
D gene: -
CDR3 protein: CASSLEQNYGYTF
CDR3 DNA: TGCGCCAGCAGCTTGGAACAGAACTATGGCTACACCTTC

V gene: TRBV4-3
clone size: -
J gene: TRBJ2-3
D gene: TRBD2
CDR3 protein: CASSQDAAGLAVDTQYF
CDR3 DNA: TGCGCCAGCAGCCAAGATGCGGCCGGACTAGCGGTAGATACGCAGTATTTT

V gene: TRBV11-3
clone size: -
J gene: TRBJ2-7
D gene: -
CDR3 protein: CASSCRESPSTYEQYF
CDR3 DNA: TGTGCCAGCAGCTGTAGGGAGTCCCCGTCCACCTACGAGCAGTACTTC

V gene: TRBV5-1
clone size: -
J gene: TRBJ1-1
D gene: -
CDR3 protein: CASSYTGWFSLDTEAFF
CDR3 DNA: TGCGCCAGCAGCTACACAGGTTGGTTCTCGTTAGACACTGAAGCTTTCTTT

V gene: TRBV5-8
clone size: -
J gene: TRBJ2-3
D gene: TRBD1
CDR3 protein: CASSLSTGGVDTQYF
CDR3 DNA: TGTGCCAGCAGCTTGTCGACAGGGGGCGTGGATACGCAGTATTTT

V gene: TRBV19
clone size: -
J gene: TRBJ1-1
D gene: -
CDR3 protein: CASSMGQVGEAFF
CDR3 DNA: TGTGCCAGTAGTATGGGACAAGTAGGTGAAGCTTTCTTT

V gene: TRBV6-5
clone size: few
J gene: TRBJ2-3
D gene: TRBD2
CDR3 protein: CASSYSISGTADTQYF
CDR3 DNA: TGTGCCAGCAGTTACTCCATTAGCGGGACGGCAGATACGCAGTATTTT

V gene: TRBV15
clone size: -
J gene: TRBJ1-1
D gene: TRBD1
CDR3 protein: CATSQGADTEAFF
CDR3 DNA: TGTGCCACCAGCCAGGGGGCGGACACTGAAGCTTTCTTT

V gene: TRBV6-5
clone size: -
J gene: TRBJ2-1
D gene: TRBD1
CDR3 protein: CASRTRQGGKFF
CDR3 DNA: TGTGCCAGCAGAACCCGACAGGGGGGCAAGTTCTTC

V gene: TRBV29-1
clone size: -
J gene: TRBJ2-6
D gene: -
CDR3 protein: CSVVRAGANVLTF
CDR3 DNA: TGCAGCGTTGTACGGGCTGGGGCCAACGTCCTGACTTTC